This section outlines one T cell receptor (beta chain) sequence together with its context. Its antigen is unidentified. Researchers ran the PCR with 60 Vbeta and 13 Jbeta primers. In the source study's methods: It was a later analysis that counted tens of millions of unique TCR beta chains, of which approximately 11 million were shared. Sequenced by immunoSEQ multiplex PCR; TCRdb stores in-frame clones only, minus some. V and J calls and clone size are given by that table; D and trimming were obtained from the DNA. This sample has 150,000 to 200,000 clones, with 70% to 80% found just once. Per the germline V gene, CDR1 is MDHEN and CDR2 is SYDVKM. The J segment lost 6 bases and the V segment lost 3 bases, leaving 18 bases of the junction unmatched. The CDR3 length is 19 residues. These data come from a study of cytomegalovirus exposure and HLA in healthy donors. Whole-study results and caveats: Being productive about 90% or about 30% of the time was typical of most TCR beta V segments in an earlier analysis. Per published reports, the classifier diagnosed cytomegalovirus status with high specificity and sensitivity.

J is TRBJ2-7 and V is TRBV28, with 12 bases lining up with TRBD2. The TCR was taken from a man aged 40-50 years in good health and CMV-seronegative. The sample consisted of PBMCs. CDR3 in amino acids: CASSLGQGFASGRAVEQYF. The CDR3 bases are TGTGCCAGCAGTTTGGGACAGGGGTTTGCTAGCGGGAGGGCGGTCGAGCAGTACTTC.